This TCR beta chain was identified during a study of blood T cell repertoires in COVID-19. Across the study: Sites in the United States, Italy and Spain provided acute and convalescent COVID-19 samples. T cells, B-cell-depleted T cells, or PBMCs provided the cDNA or gDNA that served as material.

The CDR3 covers 15 residues. Germline V gene lookup returns CDR1 MDHEN and CDR2 SYDVKM. After removal of 6 bases from V and 5 bases from J, the junction contained 8 bases not matched to a gene. Source study methods: Researchers report that nucleated cell counts were estimated from reference gene primer amplification. TCRdb keeps only in-frame clones here, not all; method: immunoSEQ multiplex PCR. V and J calls plus clone size are reproduced from that table; the DNA served to infer D and trimming. Found here are about 100,000 clones, 70% to 85% of them singletons; the top ten hold roughly 17%. The sequencing input was peripheral blood. The chain carries TRBV28 and TRBJ2-1; 9 bases align to TRBD1. This TCR derives from a woman aged 55-75 years with acute or convalescent COVID-19. CDR3 coding DNA: TGTGCCAGCAGCAGACCGGGACAGGGACACAATGAGCAGTTCTTC. It translates to CASSRPGQGHNEQFF.